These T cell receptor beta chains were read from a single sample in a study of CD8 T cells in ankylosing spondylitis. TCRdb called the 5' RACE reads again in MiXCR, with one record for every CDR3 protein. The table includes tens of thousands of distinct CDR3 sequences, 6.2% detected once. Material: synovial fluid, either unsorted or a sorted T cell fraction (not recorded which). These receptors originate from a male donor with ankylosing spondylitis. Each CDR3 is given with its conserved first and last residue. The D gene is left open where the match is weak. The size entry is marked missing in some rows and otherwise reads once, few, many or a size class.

CDR3 protein: CASSPPTSFDTGGRGQETQYF
CDR3 DNA: TGTGCCAGCAGTCCACCCACTTCCTTTGATACAGGGGGAAGAGGACAAGAGACCCAGTACTTC
J gene: TRBJ2-5
clone size: many
V gene: TRBV6-4
D gene: TRBD1

CDR3 protein: CASSLEAGGGYEQYF
CDR3 DNA: TGTGCCAGCAGCTTAGAAGCGGGAGGGGGTTACGAGCAGTACTTC
J gene: TRBJ2-7
clone size: once
V gene: TRBV7-2
D gene: TRBD2

CDR3 protein: CASSTPLTGPLGDTQYF
CDR3 DNA: TGTGCCAGCAGTACCCCTCTTACGGGGCCTTTAGGGGATACGCAGTATTTT
J gene: TRBJ2-3
clone size: NA
V gene: TRBV2
D gene: NA

CDR3 protein: CASTIDRMNTEAFF
CDR3 DNA: TGTGCCAGCACCATTGACAGGATGAACACTGAAGCTTTCTTT
J gene: TRBJ1-1
clone size: NA
V gene: TRBV7-8
D gene: NA

CDR3 protein: CASSFDRVHEQFF
CDR3 DNA: TGTGCCAGCAGCTTTGACAGGGTGCATGAGCAGTTCTTC
J gene: TRBJ2-1
clone size: NA
V gene: TRBV11-2
D gene: TRBD1

CDR3 protein: CSAYAGYSSYEQYF
CDR3 DNA: TGCAGTGCCTACGCGGGGTACAGCTCCTACGAGCAGTACTTC
J gene: TRBJ2-7
clone size: NA
V gene: TRBV20-1
D gene: NA

CDR3 protein: CASSLLGEEKLFF
CDR3 DNA: TGTGCCAGCAGCTTACTGGGGGAGGAAAAACTGTTTTTT
J gene: TRBJ1-4
clone size: many
V gene: TRBV7-8
D gene: NA

CDR3 protein: CASCLVIAGLGEQFF
CDR3 DNA: TGTGCCAGCTGTCTGGTAATAGCGGGACTCGGGGAGCAGTTCTTC
J gene: TRBJ2-1
clone size: NA
V gene: TRBV6-1
D gene: TRBD2

CDR3 protein: CATSFSGTRSEQYF
CDR3 DNA: TGTGCCACCAGCTTCTCCGGGACACGGAGCGAGCAGTACTTC
J gene: TRBJ2-7
clone size: many
V gene: TRBV15
D gene: NA

CDR3 protein: CASSIGTQGKQYF
CDR3 DNA: TGTGCCAGTAGTATCGGGACCCAAGGGAAGCAGTACTTC
J gene: TRBJ2-7
clone size: few
V gene: TRBV19
D gene: NA

CDR3 protein: CASSRTSNSYNEQFF
CDR3 DNA: TGTGCCAGCAGTCGAACTAGCAACTCCTACAATGAGCAGTTCTTC
J gene: TRBJ2-1
clone size: few
V gene: TRBV27
D gene: NA

CDR3 protein: CASSHDRVSDLQHF
CDR3 DNA: TGTGCCAGCAGCCACGACAGGGTGTCGGACCTTCAGCATTTT
J gene: TRBJ1-5
clone size: NA
V gene: TRBV5-5
D gene: TRBD1

CDR3 protein: CASSEASAYNEQFF
CDR3 DNA: TGTGCCAGCAGTGAAGCGTCGGCCTACAATGAGCAGTTCTTC
J gene: TRBJ2-1
clone size: many
V gene: TRBV6-1
D gene: NA

CDR3 protein: CASSLTGRGLRAFF
CDR3 DNA: TGTGCCAGCAGCTTAACGGGACGGGGGCTTCGCGCTTTCTTT
J gene: TRBJ1-1
clone size: many
V gene: TRBV7-3
D gene: NA

CDR3 protein: CSALVQETQYF
CDR3 DNA: TGCAGTGCTCTTGTACAAGAGACCCAGTACTTC
J gene: TRBJ2-5
clone size: many
V gene: TRBV20-1
D gene: NA

CDR3 protein: CASSHELDRAYEQYF
CDR3 DNA: TGCGCCAGCAGCCATGAATTGGACAGGGCCTACGAGCAGTACTTC
J gene: TRBJ2-7
clone size: many
V gene: TRBV4-1
D gene: TRBD1

CDR3 protein: CDGRSGRNTEAFF
CDR3 DNA: TGCGATGGCAGATCGGGCAGGAACACTGAAGCTTTCTTT
J gene: TRBJ1-1
clone size: few
V gene: TRBV20-1
D gene: NA

CDR3 protein: CASSYMDGRAYNEQFF
CDR3 DNA: TGTGCCAGCAGTTATATGGATGGGAGAGCCTACAATGAGCAGTTCTTC
J gene: TRBJ2-1
clone size: many
V gene: TRBV5-6
D gene: NA

CDR3 protein: CASSFERRASTQYF
CDR3 DNA: TGTGCCAGCAGCTTCGAGAGGAGGGCCAGTACGCAGTATTTT
J gene: TRBJ2-3
clone size: NA
V gene: TRBV7-8
D gene: NA

CDR3 protein: CASSGTRAGELFF
CDR3 DNA: TGTGCCAGCAGCGGGACAAGGGCCGGGGAGCTGTTTTTT
J gene: TRBJ2-2
clone size: many
V gene: TRBV6-2/TRBV6-3
D gene: NA

CDR3 protein: CASMEQDPRGTGELFF
CDR3 DNA: TGTGCCAGTATGGAACAGGACCCGCGGGGCACCGGGGAGCTGTTTTTT
J gene: TRBJ2-2
clone size: many
V gene: TRBV28
D gene: NA

CDR3 protein: CASTTWARENEQFF
CDR3 DNA: TGTGCCAGCACAACCTGGGCCCGTGAAAATGAGCAGTTCTTC
J gene: TRBJ2-1
clone size: many
V gene: TRBV28
D gene: NA

CDR3 protein: CSAEQGTRETQYF
CDR3 DNA: TGCAGTGCCGAACAGGGGACGCGGGAGACCCAGTACTTC
J gene: TRBJ2-5
clone size: many
V gene: TRBV20-1
D gene: TRBD1

CDR3 protein: CASSQDSGSSYTQYF
CDR3 DNA: TGTGCCAGCAGCCAAGATAGCGGGAGTTCATATACGCAGTATTTT
J gene: TRBJ2-3
clone size: many
V gene: TRBV3-1
D gene: TRBD2

CDR3 protein: CASSRPGEQFF
CDR3 DNA: TGTGCCAGCAGCCGACCGGGTGAGCAGTTCTTC
J gene: TRBJ2-1
clone size: few
V gene: TRBV7-8
D gene: NA

CDR3 protein: CASSPRGSSYNEQFF
CDR3 DNA: TGTGCCAGCTCACCACGTGGGAGTTCCTACAATGAGCAGTTCTTC
J gene: TRBJ2-1
clone size: many
V gene: TRBV18
D gene: NA

CDR3 protein: CARPLGAGNTGELFF
CDR3 DNA: TGTGCCAGGCCATTAGGAGCGGGTAACACCGGGGAGCTGTTTTTT
J gene: TRBJ2-2
clone size: NA
V gene: TRBV7-9
D gene: NA

CDR3 protein: CSGEGGDYGYTF
CDR3 DNA: TGCAGCGGAGAAGGCGGAGACTATGGCTACACCTTC
J gene: TRBJ1-2
clone size: few
V gene: TRBV29-1
D gene: NA

CDR3 protein: CASSSLTANTGELFF
CDR3 DNA: TGTGCCAGCAGCTCGCTTACAGCGAACACCGGGGAGCTGTTTTTT
J gene: TRBJ2-2
clone size: many
V gene: TRBV5-6
D gene: NA

CDR3 protein: CSVPFDGYTF
CDR3 DNA: TGCAGCGTCCCGTTTGATGGCTACACCTTC
J gene: TRBJ1-2
clone size: many
V gene: TRBV29-1
D gene: NA

CDR3 protein: CASSFSGRSDTQYF
CDR3 DNA: TGTGCCAGCAGTTTTAGCGGGAGATCAGATACGCAGTATTTT
J gene: TRBJ2-3
clone size: few
V gene: TRBV28
D gene: TRBD2

CDR3 protein: CASSEWGRLGNEQFF
CDR3 DNA: TGTGCCAGCAGTGAATGGGGACGCCTGGGCAATGAGCAGTTCTTC
J gene: TRBJ2-1
clone size: many
V gene: TRBV2
D gene: NA

CDR3 protein: CASSNPGGPNTGELFF
CDR3 DNA: TGCGCCAGCAGCAACCCGGGGGGGCCGAACACCGGGGAGCTGTTTTTT
J gene: TRBJ2-2
clone size: many
V gene: TRBV5-1
D gene: TRBD2

CDR3 protein: CSARGKDLNEQFF
CDR3 DNA: TGCAGCGCCAGAGGTAAGGACCTCAATGAGCAGTTCTTC
J gene: TRBJ2-1
clone size: few
V gene: TRBV29-1
D gene: NA

CDR3 protein: CASSRDRENEQFF
CDR3 DNA: TGTGCCAGCTCACGGGACAGGGAGAATGAGCAGTTCTTC
J gene: TRBJ2-1
clone size: few
V gene: TRBV18
D gene: TRBD1

CDR3 protein: CASSLGTANQPQHF
CDR3 DNA: TGTGCCAGCAGCCTCGGGACAGCCAATCAGCCCCAGCATTTT
J gene: TRBJ1-5
clone size: NA
V gene: TRBV3-1
D gene: TRBD1

CDR3 protein: CSAGTSGRNEQFF
CDR3 DNA: TGCAGTGCTGGGACTAGCGGGAGAAATGAGCAGTTCTTC
J gene: TRBJ2-1
clone size: NA
V gene: TRBV20-1
D gene: TRBD2

CDR3 protein: CASSHETRYGYTF
CDR3 DNA: TGTGCCAGCAGCCATGAGACCCGCTATGGCTACACCTTC
J gene: TRBJ1-2
clone size: NA
V gene: TRBV2
D gene: NA

CDR3 protein: CASSSRLMGTETQYF
CDR3 DNA: TGTGCCAGCAGCTCGCGTTTGATGGGGACGGAGACCCAGTACTTC
J gene: TRBJ2-5
clone size: few
V gene: TRBV5-6
D gene: NA

CDR3 protein: CASSWGLSSEQYF
CDR3 DNA: TGTGCCAGCAGCTGGGGACTATCCTCCGAGCAGTACTTC
J gene: TRBJ2-7
clone size: many
V gene: TRBV7-8
D gene: TRBD2

CDR3 protein: CASTTGWEGGEQYF
CDR3 DNA: TGTGCCAGTACCACCGGGTGGGAAGGGGGAGAGCAGTACTTC
J gene: TRBJ2-7
clone size: few
V gene: TRBV19
D gene: NA

CDR3 protein: CASSLNRAHEQYF
CDR3 DNA: TGTGCCAGCAGCTTGAACAGGGCCCACGAGCAGTACTTC
J gene: TRBJ2-7
clone size: NA
V gene: TRBV7-6
D gene: NA

CDR3 protein: CASSSTGSTNEKLFF
CDR3 DNA: TGTGCCAGCAGCTCAACAGGGTCGACTAATGAAAAACTGTTTTTT
J gene: TRBJ1-4
clone size: many
V gene: TRBV7-9
D gene: NA

CDR3 protein: CASSLVKTSDTDTQYF
CDR3 DNA: TGCGCCAGCAGCTTGGTTAAGACTAGCGACACAGATACGCAGTATTTT
J gene: TRBJ2-3
clone size: NA
V gene: TRBV5-1
D gene: TRBD2

CDR3 protein: CAWSAGTVNEQFF
CDR3 DNA: TGTGCCTGGAGTGCGGGCACCGTCAATGAGCAGTTCTTC
J gene: TRBJ2-1
clone size: few
V gene: TRBV30
D gene: NA

CDR3 protein: CSAGGGLDGYTF
CDR3 DNA: TGCAGTGCGGGGGGGGGGCTAGATGGCTACACCTTC
J gene: TRBJ1-2
clone size: few
V gene: TRBV20-1
D gene: NA

CDR3 protein: CASSLRLAGVTDTQYF
CDR3 DNA: TGTGCCAGCAGCTTGCGACTAGCGGGAGTGACAGATACGCAGTATTTT
J gene: TRBJ2-3
clone size: many
V gene: TRBV5-6
D gene: TRBD2

CDR3 protein: CASSLGDAEQFF
CDR3 DNA: TGTGCCAGCAGTTTAGGGGACGCAGAGCAGTTCTTC
J gene: TRBJ2-1
clone size: few
V gene: TRBV12-3/TRBV12-4
D gene: NA